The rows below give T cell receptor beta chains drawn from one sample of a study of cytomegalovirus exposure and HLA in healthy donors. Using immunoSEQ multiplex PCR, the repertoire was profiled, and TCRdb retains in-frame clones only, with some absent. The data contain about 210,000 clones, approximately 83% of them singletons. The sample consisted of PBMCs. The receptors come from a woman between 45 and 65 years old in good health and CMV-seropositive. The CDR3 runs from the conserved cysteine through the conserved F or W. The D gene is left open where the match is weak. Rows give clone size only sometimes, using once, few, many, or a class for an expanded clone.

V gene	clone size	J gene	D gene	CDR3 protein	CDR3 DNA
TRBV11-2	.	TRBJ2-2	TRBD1	CASSIQGIRSGELFF	TGTGCCAGCAGCATACAGGGGATTAGGTCCGGGGAGCTGTTTTTT
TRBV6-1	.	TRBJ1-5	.	CASSARGNQPQHF	TGTGCCAGCAGTGCCCGGGGCAATCAGCCCCAGCATTTT
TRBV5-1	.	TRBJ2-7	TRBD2	CASSSTSGSSNEQYF	TGCGCCAGCAGTTCGACTAGCGGGTCGTCCAACGAGCAGTACTTC
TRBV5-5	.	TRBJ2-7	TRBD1	CASSRGTGYEQYF	TGTGCCAGCAGCCGCGGGACAGGCTACGAGCAGTACTTC
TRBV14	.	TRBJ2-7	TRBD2	CASSQGRYGGGLEQYF	TGTGCCAGCAGCCAAGGACGTTACGGGGGGGGCCTCGAGCAGTACTTC
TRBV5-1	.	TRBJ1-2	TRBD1	CASSLGTGGQGYGYTF	TGCGCCAGCAGCTTGGGGACCGGGGGACAGGGATATGGCTACACCTTC
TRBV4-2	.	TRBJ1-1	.	CASSPQAPMNTEAFF	TGTGCCAGCAGCCCCCAAGCACCGATGAACACTGAAGCTTTCTTT
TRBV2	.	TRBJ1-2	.	CASSRFNRDGYTF	TGTGCCAGCAGTAGATTTAACAGGGATGGCTACACCTTC
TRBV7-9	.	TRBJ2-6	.	CASSPPGHNSGANVLTF	TGTGCCAGCAGCCCACCGGGACATAACTCTGGGGCCAACGTCCTGACTTTC
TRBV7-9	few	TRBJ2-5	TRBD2	CASSLGTSGETQYF	TGTGCCAGCAGCTTAGGGACTAGCGGAGAGACCCAGTACTTC
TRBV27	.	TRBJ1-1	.	CASSPLTDMNTEAFF	TGTGCCAGCAGTCCCTTGACTGATATGAACACTGAAGCTTTCTTT
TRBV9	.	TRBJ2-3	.	CASSVVQGLTDTQYF	TGTGCCAGCAGCGTAGTCCAGGGTCTCACAGATACGCAGTATTTT
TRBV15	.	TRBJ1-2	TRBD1	CATSSATGGSGYGYTF	TGTGCCACCAGCAGCGCGACAGGGGGTTCCGGCTATGGCTACACCTTC
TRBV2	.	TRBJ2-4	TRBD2	CASSEVSSGGSKNIQYF	TGTGCCAGCAGTGAAGTCTCTAGCGGGGGGAGCAAAAACATTCAGTACTTC
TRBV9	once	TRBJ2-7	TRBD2	CASSPQGSGYEQYF	TGTGCCAGCAGCCCCCAAGGTAGCGGGTACGAGCAGTACTTC
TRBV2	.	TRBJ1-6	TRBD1	CASRKDRGLSPLHF	TGTGCCAGCAGAAAGGACAGGGGTCTTTCACCCCTCCACTTT
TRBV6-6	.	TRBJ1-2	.	CASRSDSLSFSYGYTF	TGTGCCAGCAGGAGCGACAGTTTGAGTTTCAGCTATGGCTACACCTTC
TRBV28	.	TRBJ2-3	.	CASSLTSTDTQYF	TGTGCCAGCAGTTTGACTAGCACAGATACGCAGTATTTT
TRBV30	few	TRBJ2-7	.	CAWGRQSRYHEQYF	TGTGCCTGGGGTCGACAGTCCCGTTACCACGAGCAGTACTTC
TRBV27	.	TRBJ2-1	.	CASSLLDRLYNEQFF	TGTGCCAGCAGTTTACTGGACAGACTATACAATGAGCAGTTCTTC
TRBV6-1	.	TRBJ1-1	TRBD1	CASSRDRALTEAFF	TGTGCCAGCAGCAGGGACAGGGCGTTGACTGAAGCTTTCTTT
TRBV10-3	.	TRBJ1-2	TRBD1	CAIKPARGIYGYTF	TGTGCCATCAAGCCGGCCAGGGGGATCTATGGCTACACCTTC
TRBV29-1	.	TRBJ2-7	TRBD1	CSVGVRGSEQYF	TGCAGCGTTGGGGTCAGGGGGTCCGAGCAGTACTTC
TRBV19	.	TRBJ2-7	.	CASSIDVGQYYEQYF	TGTGCCAGTAGTATAGATGTCGGACAATACTACGAGCAGTACTTC